The 20 T cell receptor beta chains listed next were all sequenced from one sample in a study of blood T cell repertoires in COVID-19. Measured with immunoSEQ multiplex PCR; TCRdb has only the in-frame clones, and not every one. The profile covers tens of thousands of clones, with around 76% appearing a single time and around 20% taken by the ten largest. The specimen sequenced was peripheral blood. These receptors came from a human donor in a cohort sampled during active COVID-19.

CDR3 nucleotide sequence: TGTGCCAGCAGCCAACTTGACGAGCAGTACTTC. Translated: CASSQLDEQYF. The chain uses TRBV11-2 and TRBJ2-7; D gene ambiguous. The germline V and J ends were trimmed by 5 bases and 5 bases, with 7 bases remaining between them. The germline gives CDR1 SGHAT, CDR2 FQNNGV. The CDR3 sequence is 11 residues long.

The chain combines TRBV3-1 (or the pseudogene TRBV3-2) with TRBJ2-7; D is possibly TRBD2 (7 bases). CDR1 and CDR2 from the germline V gene are LGHDT and YNNKEL (reference sequence). The CDR3 spans 14 residues. Trimming stripped 1 base from V and 4 bases from J, with 11 bases between. The CDR3 here is CASSQGRGGYEQYF. The CDR3 DNA reads as TGTGCCAGCAGCCAAGGGAGGGGGGGGTACGAGCAGTACTTC.

The table lists this clone with a few counts. V gene TRBV30 combines with J gene TRBJ1-2, with TRBD1 identical over 7 bases. Germline V lookup: CDR1 GTSNPN, CDR2 SVGIG (reference sequence). The CDR3 has 14 residues. With 2 bases clipped from V and 4 bases from J, the junction kept 7 bases outside the gene matches. The CDR3 DNA is TGTGCCTGGAGTAGGGAACAGGGGATCTATGGCTACACCTTC. Protein sequence: CAWSREQGIYGYTF.

The V call is TRBV12-3 or TRBV12-4, the J call TRBJ2-3; D unresolved. The CDR3 spans 11 residues. Trimming cost V 4 bases and J 3 bases, with 2 bases left between them. CDR3 residues: CASSSTDTQYF. The CDR3 region has the DNA TGTGCCAGCAGTTCGACAGATACGCAGTATTTT.

In this sample, this clone turned up a few times. The rearrangement uses TRBV11-2 and TRBJ1-2, with 8 bases identical to TRBD1. The J segment lost 8 bases and the V segment lost 5 bases, leaving 10 bases of the junction unmatched. The CDR3 runs to 14 residues. The germline V gene has CDR1 SGHAT and CDR2 FQNNGV. This CDR3 is CASSAQIRTGGYTF. CDR3 DNA: TGTGCCAGCAGCGCGCAAATAAGGACAGGGGGCTACACCTTC.

J is TRBJ1-2 and V is TRBV3-1 (or the pseudogene TRBV3-2); TRBD1 aligns across 12 bases. The CDR3 extends over 16 amino acids. Germline CDR1 LGHDT, CDR2 YNNKEL (reference sequence). Trimming removed 3 bases from V and 3 bases from J; junction bases left unmatched: 5. CDR3 nucleotides: TGTGCCAGCAGCCAGGGGACAGGGGGCTGGGACTATGGCTACACCTTC. Protein product: CASSQGTGGWDYGYTF.

The chain recombines TRBV6-2 or TRBV6-3 with TRBJ2-7; D remains unclear. The length of the CDR3 is 13 residues. The V and J ends lost 3 bases and 2 bases respectively, with 8 bases between them. CDR1 and CDR2 (germline): MNHEY, SVGEGT. CDR3 in amino acids: CASSYIGPYEQYF. The DNA of the CDR3 is TGTGCCAGCAGTTATATTGGCCCCTACGAGCAGTACTTC.

This clone turned up a few times. The gene calls are TRBV7-6 and TRBJ2-2; TRBD2 agrees at 8 bases. CDR1 and CDR2 from the germline V gene are SGHVS and FNYEAQ. V lost 6 bases and J lost 2; bases outside the gene matches: 2. This CDR3 has 14 residues. The CDR3 sequence is CASRVAGNTGELFF. The CDR3 DNA reads TGTGCCAGCAGAGTAGCGGGAAACACCGGGGAGCTGTTTTTT.

This chain connects TRBV5-6 to TRBJ2-1, with TRBD1 matching over 7 bases. This CDR3 has 17 amino acids. V shed 0 bases, J shed 6 bases, and the junction held 12 bases outside the gene matches. Germline values: CDR1 SGHDT, CDR2 YYEEEE. This CDR3 reads CASSLAAGGVFGNEQFF. CDR3 nucleotides: TGTGCCAGCAGCTTGGCCGCAGGGGGTGTGTTTGGCAATGAGCAGTTCTTC.

The chain carries TRBV29-1 and TRBJ2-1, with 7 bases lining up with TRBD2. Unmatched junction bases numbered 10, after V lost 2 bases and J lost 12 bases. CDR1 and CDR2 from the germline V gene are SQVTM and ANQGSEA. The CDR3 consists of 13 residues. As DNA, the CDR3 is TGCAGCGTTGAAACCGGGACCGGGGGGTCGCAGTTCTTC. Translating it yields CSVETGTGGSQFF.

The chain carries TRBV2 and TRBJ2-2; 12 bases are shared with TRBD2. There are 17 residues in the CDR3. Germline CDR1 is SNHLY and CDR2 is FYNNEI. Trimming removed 6 bases from V and 2 bases from J; junction bases left unmatched: 7. This chain's CDR3 is CASSLGLAGTNTGELFF. The CDR3 region has the DNA TGTGCCAGCAGCCTCGGACTAGCGGGGACCAACACCGGGGAGCTGTTTTTT.

This clone was seen just once. The gene calls are TRBV7-2 and TRBJ1-1; D ambiguous. V was clipped by 3 bases and J by 1 base, with 9 bases between them. Germline V gene data show CDR1 as SGHTA and CDR2 as FQGNSA. The CDR3 extends over 14 amino acids. CDR3 sequence: CASSFTTRNTEAFF. CDR3 nucleotides: TGTGCCAGCAGCTTTACTACCAGGAACACTGAAGCTTTCTTT.

This rearrangement joins TRBV7-9 to TRBJ2-4; 8 bases are shared with TRBD1. The CDR3 is made up of 16 amino acids. V was pared by 5 bases and J by 6 bases, with 12 bases of the junction left unmatched. Germline values: CDR1 SEHNR, CDR2 FQNEAQ (reference sequence). For the CDR3, the DNA is TGTGCCAGCAGCGTAATGGGGGACAGGCACAGAAACATTCAGTACTTC. The encoded protein is CASSVMGDRHRNIQYF.

This clone was detected once. The genes are TRBV5-6 and TRBJ2-7; D is ambiguous. Germline CDR1 and CDR2: SGHDT and YYEEEE. Trimming cost V 1 base and J 7 bases, with 6 bases left between them. This CDR3 has 11 amino acids. This CDR3 is CASSLMREQYF. The CDR3 DNA sequence: TGTGCCAGCAGCTTGATGAGGGAGCAGTACTTC.

This clone was observed a single time. The chain joins TRBV2 to TRBJ1-5, with a possible D match to TRBD1 (5 bases). The CDR3 covers 16 residues. The V end was cut by 10 bases, the J end by 2 bases, with 21 bases between. CDR1 SNHLY and CDR2 FYNNEI come from the germline V gene. The CDR3 loop is CATRGGAGDRNQPQHF. CDR3 bases: TGTGCCACTCGAGGAGGGGCCGGTGATCGCAATCAGCCCCAGCATTTT.

The V call is TRBV4-1, the J call TRBJ2-7; the match to TRBD1 covers 7 bases. The CDR3 is made up of 16 amino acids. The germline CDR1 and CDR2 sequences are MGHRA and YSYEKL. The J segment lost 1 base and the V segment lost 1 base, leaving 7 bases of the junction unmatched. CDR3 protein: CASSQGPGQLSYEQYF. CDR3 coding DNA: TGCGCCAGCAGCCAAGGCCCGGGACAGCTGTCCTACGAGCAGTACTTC.

The chain uses TRBV18 and TRBJ1-2, with D perhaps matching TRBD1 (6 bases). Per germline, CDR1 KGHSH and CDR2 LQKENI. The CDR3 loop spans 15 amino acids. V was trimmed by 0 bases and J by 8 bases, leaving 16 bases between them. The DNA for the CDR3 is TGTGCCAGCTCACCACCCGCCAGGGGATCAGGGGGCTACACCTTC. Protein: CASSPPARGSGGYTF.

This chain uses TRBV28 with TRBJ1-6; tentatively, D is TRBD1 (6 bases). The CDR3 length is 14 residues. The germline gives CDR1 MDHEN, CDR2 SYDVKM. Trimming pared 7 bases from V and 11 bases from J, leaving 18 bases between. The CDR3 DNA follows: TGTGCCAGCACCTTGAGACAGGTTGTTGCACCCCTCCACTTT. Translation: CASTLRQVVAPLHF.

This rearrangement joins TRBV7-9 to TRBJ1-4; D is undetermined. The CDR3 has 14 residues. The germline gives CDR1 SEHNR, CDR2 FQNEAQ (reference sequence). V gave up 1 base and J gave up 5 bases, with 8 bases separating them. The CDR3 DNA follows: TGTGCCAGCAGCTTAGGCCAGATAAATGAAAAACTGTTTTTT. Translated: CASSLGQINEKLFF.

The chain uses TRBV27 and TRBJ1-6; possible D gene TRBD1, 6 bases. This CDR3 contains 17 residues. Trimming shortened V by 3 bases and J by 6 bases, and 18 bases separated the two germline ends. CDR1 is MNHEY and CDR2 is SMNVEV in the germline V gene (reference sequence). The CDR3 sequence: CASSFQAVGAGNSPLHF. The CDR3 DNA reads as TGTGCCAGCAGTTTCCAAGCTGTGGGGGCCGGTAATTCACCCCTCCACTTT.